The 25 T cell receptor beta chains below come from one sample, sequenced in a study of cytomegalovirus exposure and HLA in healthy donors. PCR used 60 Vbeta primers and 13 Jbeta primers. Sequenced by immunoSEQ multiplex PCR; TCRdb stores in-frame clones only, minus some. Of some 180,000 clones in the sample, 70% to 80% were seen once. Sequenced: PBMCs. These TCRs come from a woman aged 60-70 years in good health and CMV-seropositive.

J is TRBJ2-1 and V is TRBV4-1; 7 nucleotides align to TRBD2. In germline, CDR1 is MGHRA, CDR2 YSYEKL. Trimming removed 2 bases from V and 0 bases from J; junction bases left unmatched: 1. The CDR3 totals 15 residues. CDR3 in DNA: TGCGCCAGCAGCCAAAGCGGGAACTCCTACAATGAGCAGTTCTTC. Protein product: CASSQSGNSYNEQFF.

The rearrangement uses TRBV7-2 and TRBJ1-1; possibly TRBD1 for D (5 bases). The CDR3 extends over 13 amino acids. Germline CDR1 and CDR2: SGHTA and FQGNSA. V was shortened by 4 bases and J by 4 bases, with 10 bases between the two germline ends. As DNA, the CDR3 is TGTGCCAGCAGCTCCCGGGGGACCACTGAAGCTTTCTTT. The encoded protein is CASSSRGTTEAFF.

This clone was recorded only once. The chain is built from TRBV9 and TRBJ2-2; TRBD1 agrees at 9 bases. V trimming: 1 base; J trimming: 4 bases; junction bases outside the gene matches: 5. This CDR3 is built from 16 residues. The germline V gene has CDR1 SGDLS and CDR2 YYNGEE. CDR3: CASSVTQGASTGELFF. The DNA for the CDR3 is TGTGCCAGCAGCGTAACACAGGGGGCCTCCACCGGGGAGCTGTTTTTT.

The CDR3 DNA reads as TGTGCCAGCAGGACAGGGGATCCCTACAATGAGCAGTTCTTC. Protein sequence: CASRTGDPYNEQFF. The V and J genes are TRBV6-1 and TRBJ2-1; 8 positions agree with TRBD1. Looked up from germline, CDR1 is MNHNS and CDR2 is SASEGT. The CDR3 sequence is 14 residues long. V was clipped by 6 bases and J by 2 bases; unmatched bases: 3.

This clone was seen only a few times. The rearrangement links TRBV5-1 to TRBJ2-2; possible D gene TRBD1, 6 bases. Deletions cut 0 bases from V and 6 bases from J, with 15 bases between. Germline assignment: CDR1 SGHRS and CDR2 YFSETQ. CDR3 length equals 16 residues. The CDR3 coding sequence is TGCGCCAGCAGCTTGGGCCGCAGCAGGGGACCCGGGGAGCTGTTTTTT. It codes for CASSLGRSRGPGELFF.

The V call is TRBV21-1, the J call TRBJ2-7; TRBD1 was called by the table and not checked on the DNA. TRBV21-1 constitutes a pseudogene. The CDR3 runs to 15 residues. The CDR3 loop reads CASMRGQGSPYEQYF. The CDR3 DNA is TGTGCCAGCATGCGCGGCCAGGGGTCACCCTACGAGCAGTACTTC.

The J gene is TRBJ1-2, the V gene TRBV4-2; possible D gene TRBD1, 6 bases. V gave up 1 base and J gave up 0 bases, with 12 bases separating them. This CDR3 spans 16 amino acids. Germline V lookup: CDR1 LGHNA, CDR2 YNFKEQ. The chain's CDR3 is CASSQVGTGTNYGYTF. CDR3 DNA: TGTGCCAGCAGCCAAGTGGGCACAGGGACTAACTATGGCTACACCTTC.

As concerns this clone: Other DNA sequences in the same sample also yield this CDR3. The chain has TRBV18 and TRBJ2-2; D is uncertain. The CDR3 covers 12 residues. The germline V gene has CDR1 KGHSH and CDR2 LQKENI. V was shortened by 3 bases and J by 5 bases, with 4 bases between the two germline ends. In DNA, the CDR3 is TGTGCCAGCTCACCCCAGACCGGGGAGCTGTTTTTT. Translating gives CASSPQTGELFF.

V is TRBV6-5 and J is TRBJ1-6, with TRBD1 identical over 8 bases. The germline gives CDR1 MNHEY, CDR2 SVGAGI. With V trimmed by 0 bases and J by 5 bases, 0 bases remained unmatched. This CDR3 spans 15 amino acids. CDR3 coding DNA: TGTGCCAGCAGTTACTCGACAGGGGATAATTCACCCCTCCACTTT. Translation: CASSYSTGDNSPLHF.

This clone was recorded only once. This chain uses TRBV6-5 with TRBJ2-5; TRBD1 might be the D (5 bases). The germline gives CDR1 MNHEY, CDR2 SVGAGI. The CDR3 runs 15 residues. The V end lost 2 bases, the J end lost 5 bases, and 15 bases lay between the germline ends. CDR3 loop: CASSYGTGTGETQYF. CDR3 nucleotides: TGTGCCAGCAGTTACGGTACAGGCACCGGGGAGACCCAGTACTTC.

CDR3 in amino acids: CASSNDRGIVGYTF. The DNA for the CDR3 is TGTGCCAGCAGCAACGACAGGGGGATAGTTGGCTACACCTTC. The chain is built from TRBV7-2 and TRBJ1-2; 9 nucleotides line up with TRBD1. In germline, CDR1 is SGHTA, CDR2 FQGNSA. J was trimmed by 7 bases and V by 5 bases; bases with no gene match: 8. The CDR3 is 14 amino acids.

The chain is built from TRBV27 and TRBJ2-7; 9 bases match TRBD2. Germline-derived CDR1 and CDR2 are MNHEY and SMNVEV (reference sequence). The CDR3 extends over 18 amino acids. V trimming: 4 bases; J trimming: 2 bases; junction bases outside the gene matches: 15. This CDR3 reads CASSSSHSGGPLAYEQYF. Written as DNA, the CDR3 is TGTGCCAGCAGTTCGAGTCATAGCGGGGGACCACTAGCCTACGAGCAGTACTTC.

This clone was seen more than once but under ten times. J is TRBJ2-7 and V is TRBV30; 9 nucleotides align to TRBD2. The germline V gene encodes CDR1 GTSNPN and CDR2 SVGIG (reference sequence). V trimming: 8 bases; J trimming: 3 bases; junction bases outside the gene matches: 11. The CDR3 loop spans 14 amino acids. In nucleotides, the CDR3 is TGTGCCGGTTTGATTGGGACTAGCAGCTACGAGCAGTACTTC. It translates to CAGLIGTSSYEQYF.

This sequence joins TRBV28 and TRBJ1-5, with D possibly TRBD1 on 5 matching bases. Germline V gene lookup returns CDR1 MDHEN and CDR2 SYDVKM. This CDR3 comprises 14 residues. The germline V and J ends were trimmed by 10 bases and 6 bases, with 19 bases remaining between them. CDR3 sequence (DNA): TGTGCCACAGGAGAAGGGGCGACGGGTCAGCCCCAGCATTTT. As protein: CATGEGATGQPQHF.

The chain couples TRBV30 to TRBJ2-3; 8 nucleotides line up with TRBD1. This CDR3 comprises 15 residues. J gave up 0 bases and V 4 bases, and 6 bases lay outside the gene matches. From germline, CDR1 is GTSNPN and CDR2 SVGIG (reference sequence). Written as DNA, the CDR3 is TGTGCCTGGAAAACGACAGGGGTTAGCACAGATACGCAGTATTTT. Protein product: CAWKTTGVSTDTQYF.

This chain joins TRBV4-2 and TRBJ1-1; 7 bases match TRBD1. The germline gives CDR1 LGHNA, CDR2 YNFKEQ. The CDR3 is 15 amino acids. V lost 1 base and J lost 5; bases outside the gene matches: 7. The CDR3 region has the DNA TGTGCCAGCAGCCAAGTCTGGGACAGCGGGACTGAAGCTTTCTTT. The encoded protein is CASSQVWDSGTEAFF.

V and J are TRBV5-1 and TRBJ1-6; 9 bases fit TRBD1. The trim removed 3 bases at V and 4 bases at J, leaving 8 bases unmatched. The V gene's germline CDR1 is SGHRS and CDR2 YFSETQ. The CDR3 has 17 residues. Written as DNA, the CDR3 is TGCGCCAGCAGCTCAACCGGGACAGGGAATTATAATTCACCCCTCCACTTT. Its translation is CASSSTGTGNYNSPLHF.

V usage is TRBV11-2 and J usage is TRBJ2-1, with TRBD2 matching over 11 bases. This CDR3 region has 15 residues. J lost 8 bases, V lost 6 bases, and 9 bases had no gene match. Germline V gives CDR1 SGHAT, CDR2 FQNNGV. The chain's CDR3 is CASRSGSGGADEQFF. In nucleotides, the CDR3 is TGTGCCAGCAGATCCGGTAGCGGGGGGGCCGATGAGCAGTTCTTC.

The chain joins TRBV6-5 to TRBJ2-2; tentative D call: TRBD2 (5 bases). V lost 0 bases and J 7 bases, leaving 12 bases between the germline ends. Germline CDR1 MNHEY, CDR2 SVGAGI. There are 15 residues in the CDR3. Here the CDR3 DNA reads TGTGCCAGCAGTTACTCCAAGCGGTTCAGCGGGGAGCTGTTTTTT. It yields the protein CASSYSKRFSGELFF.

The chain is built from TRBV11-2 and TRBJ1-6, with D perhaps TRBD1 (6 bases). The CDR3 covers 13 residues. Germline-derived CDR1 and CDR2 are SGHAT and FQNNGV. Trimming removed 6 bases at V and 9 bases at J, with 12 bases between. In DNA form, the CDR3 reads TGTGCCAGCAGATTTACAGGGATTTCACCCCTCCACTTT. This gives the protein CASRFTGISPLHF.

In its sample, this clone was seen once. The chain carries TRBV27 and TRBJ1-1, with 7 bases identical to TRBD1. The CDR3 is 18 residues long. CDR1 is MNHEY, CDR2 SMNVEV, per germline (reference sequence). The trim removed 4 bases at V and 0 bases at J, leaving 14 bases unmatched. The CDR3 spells CASSSLRPGQSMNTEAFF. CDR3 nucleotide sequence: TGTGCCAGCAGTTCATTACGGCCGGGACAGAGTATGAACACTGAAGCTTTCTTT.

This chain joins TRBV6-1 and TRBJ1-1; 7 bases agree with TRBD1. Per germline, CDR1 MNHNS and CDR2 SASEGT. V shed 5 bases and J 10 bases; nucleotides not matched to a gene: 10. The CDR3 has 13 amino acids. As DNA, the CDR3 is TGTGCCAGCAGTCCTAGGGACAGTGGGGGAGCTTTCTTT. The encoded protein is CASSPRDSGGAFF.

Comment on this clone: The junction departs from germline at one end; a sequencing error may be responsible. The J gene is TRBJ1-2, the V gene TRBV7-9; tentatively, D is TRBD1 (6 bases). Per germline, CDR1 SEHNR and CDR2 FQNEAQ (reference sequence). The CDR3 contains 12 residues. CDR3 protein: CSSSPRDIGYTF. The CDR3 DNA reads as TGTTCCAGCAGCCCCCGGGACATCGGCTACACCTTC.

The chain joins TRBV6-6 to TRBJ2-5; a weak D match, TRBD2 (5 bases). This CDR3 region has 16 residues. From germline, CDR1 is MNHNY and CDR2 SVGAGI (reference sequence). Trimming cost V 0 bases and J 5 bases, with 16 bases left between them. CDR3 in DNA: TGTGCCAGCAGTTACTCGAGTGTTAGCCCGGGGGAGACCCAGTACTTC. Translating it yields CASSYSSVSPGETQYF.

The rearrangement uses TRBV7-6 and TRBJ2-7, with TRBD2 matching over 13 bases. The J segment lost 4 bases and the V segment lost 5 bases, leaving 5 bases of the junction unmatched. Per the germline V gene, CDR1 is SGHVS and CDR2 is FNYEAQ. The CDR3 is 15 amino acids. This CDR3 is CASSPGLAGVYEQYF. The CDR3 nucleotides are TGTGCCAGCAGCCCAGGACTAGCGGGAGTGTACGAGCAGTACTTC.